A single sample is the source of the 21 T cell receptor beta chains below, sequenced in a study of T cell responses to AZD1222 COVID-19 vaccine (dated by TCRdb to 2020 to 2022). Receptor amplification or capture employed the immunoSEQ multiplex PCR assay. Entries here come from immuneACCESS through TCRdb and include only in-frame sequences with V and J called. Some clones fail to appear in such tables; in the studies checked, an unresolved V gene covers under half of the shortfall, and the cause of the remainder is unknown. The sample table records about 18,000 clones; about nine tenths of these occur just once. The biggest ten clones account for over 8% of the sample. The label giving this sample's time point can be read as: about 28 days (+/-7) after the second vaccine dose. Sequences were derived from peripheral blood, sampled 28 days after the second AZD1222 dose. The receptors here all came from an adult who received the AZD1222 COVID-19 vaccine.

This clone was seen a handful of times. The chain employs TRBV7-2 and TRBJ2-1; 12 bases align to TRBD2. Per the germline V gene, CDR1 is SGHTA and CDR2 is FQGNSA. The V gene end was trimmed by 5 bases and the J gene end by 2 bases; junction bases not matched to a gene: 4. The CDR3 sequence is 16 residues long. CDR3 bases: TGTGCCAGCAGCCCCTGGACTAGCGGGGCCTACAATGAGCAGTTCTTC. Its protein is CASSPWTSGAYNEQFF. The full variable domain, completed using reference TRBV7-2 and TRBJ2-1, is GAGVSQSPSNKVTEKGKDVELRCDPISGHTALYWYRQSLGQGLEFLIYFQGNSAPDKSGLPSDRFSAERTGGSVSTLTIQRTQQEDSAVYLCASSPWTSGAYNEQFFGPGTRLTVL.

This chain uses TRBV11-2 with TRBJ1-2; D perhaps matches TRBD1 (6 bases). V lost 3 bases and J 5 bases, leaving 22 bases between the germline ends. Per germline, CDR1 SGHAT and CDR2 FQNNGV. This CDR3 comprises 17 residues. CDR3 in DNA: TGTGCCAGCAGCTTCCCCCGCCTAAGGGGGGGGAAGTATGGCTACACCTTC. Its protein product is CASSFPRLRGGKYGYTF.

The J gene is TRBJ1-6, the V gene TRBV10-3, with unresolved D. Trimming cost V 6 bases and J 7 bases, with 13 bases left between them. The CDR3 has 14 amino acids. Germline values: CDR1 ENHRY, CDR2 SYGVKD. CDR3 protein: CAIRADGTNSPLHF. Written as DNA, the CDR3 is TGTGCCATCAGGGCAGACGGAACAAATTCACCCCTCCACTTT.

The chain employs TRBV29-1 and TRBJ2-5; D is perhaps TRBD1 (6 bases). Germline V CDR1 and CDR2: SQVTM, ANQGSEA. Trimming shortened V by 7 bases and J by 1 base, and 13 bases separated the two germline ends. CDR3 size: 13 residues. CDR3 in amino acids: CSASDRLQETQYF. In nucleotides, the CDR3 is TGCAGCGCCTCTGACAGGCTCCAAGAGACCCAGTACTTC.

The V and J genes are TRBV7-8 and TRBJ1-4; no clear D gene. V dropped 1 base and J dropped 8 bases, with 8 bases sitting between them. Germline V CDR1 and CDR2: SGHVS, FQNEAQ. The CDR3 has 13 residues. In DNA, the CDR3 is TGTGCCAGCAGCTTAGAGAGGAGGGAAAAACTGTTTTTT. Its protein is CASSLERREKLFF.

The chain recombines TRBV6-5 with TRBJ1-6, with D tentatively TRBD1 (6 bases). CDR3 size: 13 residues. V was clipped by 6 bases and J by 10 bases, with 13 bases between them. The V gene's germline CDR1 is MNHEY and CDR2 SVGAGI. CDR3 sequence reads: CASRPSGESPLHF. CDR3 in DNA: TGTGCCAGCAGGCCCTCAGGGGAATCACCCCTCCACTTT.

This clone was seen only once. This chain uses TRBV21-1 with TRBJ1-6; the table's D call, TRBD1, was not checked against the DNA. TRBV21-1 is assigned pseudogene status. There are 18 residues in the CDR3. The CDR3 reads CASTSKAPGQGELSPLHF. CDR3 coding DNA: TGTGCCAGCACCAGCAAAGCACCGGGACAGGGGGAACTGTCACCCCTCCACTTT.

The chain employs TRBV15 and TRBJ1-2, with a tentative D call TRBD1 (6 bases). V dropped 5 bases and J dropped 5 bases, with 21 bases sitting between them. The CDR3 runs 16 residues. From germline, CDR1 is LNHNV and CDR2 YYDKDF (reference sequence). The DNA of the CDR3 is TGTGCCACCAGCCCATCGACAGGACTTAGAGTATATGGCTACACCTTC. Translating gives CATSPSTGLRVYGYTF.

A word on this clone: The junction departs from the called germline gene at one end, perhaps through a read error. The gene calls are TRBV14 and TRBJ1-2, with TRBD1 identical over 11 bases. This CDR3 has 18 residues. CDR1 SGHDN and CDR2 FVKESK come from the germline V gene. CDR3 DNA: TGTGCCGGCAGCCAAGGTTTGCGTGGACAGGGGGCTGACTATGGCTACACCTTC. Its protein product is CAGSQGLRGQGADYGYTF.

This rearrangement joins TRBV28 to TRBJ1-5; D is possibly TRBD1 (5 bases). V was trimmed by 6 bases and J by 6 bases, leaving 9 bases between them. CDR3 length: 12 amino acids. From germline, CDR1 is MDHEN and CDR2 SYDVKM. The chain's CDR3 is CASRPGSQPQHF. The CDR3 nucleotides read TGTGCCAGCAGGCCAGGGAGTCAGCCCCAGCATTTT.

V and J are TRBV19 and TRBJ1-5; TRBD1 aligns across 7 bases. This CDR3 spans 15 amino acids. J was trimmed by 5 bases and V by 5 bases; bases with no gene match: 9. Germline CDR1 LNHDA, CDR2 SQIVND (reference sequence). Here the CDR3 reads CASSPRTGMDQPQHF. The CDR3 DNA is TGTGCCAGTAGTCCCCGGACAGGAATGGATCAGCCCCAGCATTTT.

This clone occurred once. The J gene is TRBJ1-2, the V gene TRBV28; no firm D call. Germline V lookup: CDR1 MDHEN, CDR2 SYDVKM. This CDR3 is built from 12 residues. The V end lost 2 bases, the J end lost 2 bases, and 3 bases lay between the germline ends. The CDR3 DNA sequence: TGTGCCAGCAGTTTACGGAACTATGGCTACACCTTC. Translation: CASSLRNYGYTF.

The V gene is TRBV29-1, the J gene TRBJ1-4, with D tentatively TRBD1 (5 bases). Germline CDR1 and CDR2: SQVTM and ANQGSEA. This CDR3 contains 14 residues. V lost 4 bases, J lost 2 bases, and 11 bases lay in between. CDR3: CSVGYRGTNEKLFF. The CDR3 region has the DNA TGCAGCGTTGGGTATAGGGGCACTAATGAAAAACTGTTTTTT.

This clone showed up just once. The CDR3 loop reads CASSYTRPQDTQYF. As DNA, the CDR3 is TGTGCCAGCAGCTATACTAGACCGCAAGATACGCAGTATTTT. The chain links TRBV7-8 to TRBJ2-3; D is perhaps TRBD2 (5 bases). Looked up from germline, CDR1 is SGHVS and CDR2 is FQNEAQ. The CDR3 contains 14 residues. V dropped 4 bases and J dropped 5 bases, with 13 bases sitting between them.

V and J are TRBV29-1 and TRBJ2-6; D not certain. The CDR3 is made up of 13 amino acids. The V gene lost 7 bases and the J gene lost 1 base, with 8 bases spanning the gap. Germline V gene lookup returns CDR1 SQVTM and CDR2 ANQGSEA. CDR3 sequence reads: CSAQFSGANVLTF. For the CDR3, the DNA is TGCAGCGCCCAATTTTCTGGGGCCAACGTCCTGACTTTC.

The J gene is TRBJ2-1, the V gene TRBV6-4; D is unresolved. Trimming shortened V by 6 bases and J by 9 bases, and 18 bases separated the two germline ends. The CDR3 is made up of 14 amino acids. The germline CDR1 and CDR2 sequences are MRHNA and SNTAGT. The CDR3 is CASSPDPLNAEQFF. The CDR3 nucleotides are TGTGCCAGCAGCCCCGACCCATTAAACGCTGAGCAGTTCTTC.

This chain joins TRBV20-1 and TRBJ2-7; perhaps D is TRBD1 or TRBD2 (5 bases each). In germline, CDR1 is DFQATT, CDR2 SNEGSKA (reference sequence). Trimming left V 7 bases short and J 0 bases short, with 7 bases between. The CDR3 covers 11 residues. CDR3 sequence reads: CSGGSSYEQYF. The CDR3 DNA reads TGCAGTGGGGGGAGCTCCTACGAGCAGTACTTC.

V usage is TRBV6-5 and J usage is TRBJ2-3; no definite D call. The CDR3 contains 13 residues. V was clipped by 8 bases and J by 0 bases, with 9 bases between them. Germline V gene lookup returns CDR1 MNHEY and CDR2 SVGAGI. The CDR3 loop is CASLKGSTDTQYF. CDR3 bases: TGTGCCAGCCTGAAGGGTAGCACAGATACGCAGTATTTT.

The chain joins TRBV10-2 to TRBJ2-7; perhaps TRBD2 as D (5 bases). V lost 6 bases and J 0 bases, leaving 15 bases between the germline ends. Germline V gene data show CDR1 as WSHSY and CDR2 as SAAADI. CDR3 size: 15 residues. The CDR3 DNA follows: TGCGCCAGCAGGGAGGCAGGCCGTCTCTCCTACGAGCAGTACTTC. Protein product: CASREAGRLSYEQYF.

This chain connects TRBV3-1 (or the pseudogene TRBV3-2) to TRBJ2-3, with TRBD2 identical over 7 bases. J gave up 0 bases and V 4 bases, and 4 bases lay outside the gene matches. The CDR3 spans 15 residues. Germline V gene data show CDR1 as LGHDT and CDR2 as YNNKEL (reference sequence). The CDR3 protein is CASSLGGISTDTQYF. The CDR3 nucleotides are TGTGCCAGCAGCCTCGGGGGGATCAGCACAGATACGCAGTATTTT.

This sequence joins TRBV11-3 and TRBJ2-7; TRBD1 matches at 7 bases. Germline assignment: CDR1 SGHNT and CDR2 YENEEA. There are 18 residues in the CDR3. The J segment lost 3 bases and the V segment lost 4 bases, leaving 18 bases of the junction unmatched. The CDR3 nucleotides read TGTGCCAGCAGCTCGCTATGGCCCAGGACGGGACAGCGCTACGAGCAGTACTTC. Translating gives CASSSLWPRTGQRYEQYF.